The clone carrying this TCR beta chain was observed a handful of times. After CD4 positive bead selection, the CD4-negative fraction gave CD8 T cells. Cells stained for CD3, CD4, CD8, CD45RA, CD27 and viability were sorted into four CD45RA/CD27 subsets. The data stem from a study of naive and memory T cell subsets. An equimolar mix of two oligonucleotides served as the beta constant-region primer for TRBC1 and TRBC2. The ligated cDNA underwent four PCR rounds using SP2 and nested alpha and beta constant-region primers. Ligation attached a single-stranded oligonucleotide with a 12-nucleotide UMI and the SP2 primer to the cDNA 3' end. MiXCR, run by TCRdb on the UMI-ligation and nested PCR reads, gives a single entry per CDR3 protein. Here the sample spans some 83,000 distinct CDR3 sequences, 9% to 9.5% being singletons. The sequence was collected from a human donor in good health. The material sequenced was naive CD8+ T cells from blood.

CDR3: CASSLYPGAGDGYTF. DNA for the CDR3: TGTGCCAGCAGTTTATACCCGGGGGCGGGCGATGGCTACACCTTC. The rearrangement links TRBV27 to TRBJ1-2; weak D call: TRBD1 (6 bases). Per the germline V gene, CDR1 is MNHEY and CDR2 is SMNVEV (reference sequence). V was trimmed by 1 base and J by 6 bases, leaving 15 bases between them. This CDR3 spans 15 amino acids.